This TCR beta chain was profiled in a study of blood T cell repertoires in COVID-19. Study overall: Sites in the United States, Italy and Spain provided acute and convalescent COVID-19 samples.

CDR1 SGHTA and CDR2 FQGNSA come from the germline V gene. The V gene end was trimmed by 5 bases and the J gene end by 4 bases; junction bases not matched to a gene: 7. This CDR3 has 15 residues. Original handling: Amplification with reference gene primers provided the estimates of nucleated cell counts. The assay was immunoSEQ multiplex PCR, and TCRdb's table has in-frame clones only and misses some. The DNA gave D and trimming, while V, J and clone size come from that table. The sample includes roughly 180,000 clones, over 70% seen only once; the top ten take about 15%. The chain carries TRBV7-2 and TRBJ1-2; 10 bases match TRBD1. Sequences were obtained from PBMCs or T cells enriched from blood (not recorded which). This receptor was obtained from a man in his 60s who had been exposed to COVID-19. CDR3 sequence (DNA): TGTGCCAGCAGCGCCCGACAGGGGGCGATCTATGGCTACACCTTC. Translation: CASSARQGAIYGYTF. Drawing the rest from reference TRBV7-2 and TRBJ1-2, the complete variable domain is GAGVSQSPSNKVTEKGKDVELRCDPISGHTALYWYRQSLGQGLEFLIYFQGNSAPDKSGLPSDRFSAERTGGSVSTLTIQRTQQEDSAVYLCASSARQGAIYGYTFGSGTRLTVV.